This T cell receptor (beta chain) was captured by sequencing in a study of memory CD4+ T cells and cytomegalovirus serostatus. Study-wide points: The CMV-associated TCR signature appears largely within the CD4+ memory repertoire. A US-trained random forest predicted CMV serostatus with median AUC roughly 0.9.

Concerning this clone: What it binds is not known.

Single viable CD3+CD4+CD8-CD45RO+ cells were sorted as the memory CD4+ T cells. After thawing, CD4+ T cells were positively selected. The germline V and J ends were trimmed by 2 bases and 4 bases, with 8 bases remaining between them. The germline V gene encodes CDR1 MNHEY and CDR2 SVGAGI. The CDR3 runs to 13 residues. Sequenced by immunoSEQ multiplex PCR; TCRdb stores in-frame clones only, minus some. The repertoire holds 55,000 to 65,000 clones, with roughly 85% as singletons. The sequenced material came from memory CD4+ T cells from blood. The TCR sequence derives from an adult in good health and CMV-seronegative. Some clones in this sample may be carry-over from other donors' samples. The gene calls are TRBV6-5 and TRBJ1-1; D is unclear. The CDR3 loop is CASSYRESTEAFF. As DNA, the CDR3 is TGTGCCAGCAGTTACAGGGAGAGCACTGAAGCTTTCTTT.